This TCR beta chain is from a study of cytomegalovirus exposure and HLA in healthy donors. The study's findings and limits: Segments of the TCR beta V type were, in most cases, productive about 87% or about 30% of the time in an earlier analysis. Specificity of three CMV-associated chains for CMV antigens was verified in vitro. Common viral pathogens were later found to be apparently linked to several of the most significant clusters. According to the study, about 180 TCR beta chains were cytomegalovirus-associated.

Trimming took 4 bases from V and 5 from J, leaving 16 bases between them. The CDR3 is 14 residues long. Germline V CDR1 and CDR2: SGHNT, YYREEE (reference sequence). PCR used 60 Vbeta primers and 13 Jbeta primers. The repertoire was sequenced with immunoSEQ multiplex PCR; TCRdb's copy has only in-frame clones and lacks some. The data show roughly 150,000 clones, 80% seen once. About this clone itself: Its antigen is still unknown.

The receptor comes from a man younger than 35 in good health and CMV-seropositive. This chain links TRBV5-4 with TRBJ2-7; D ambiguous. Sequenced sample: PBMCs. The CDR3 DNA is TGTGCCAGCAGCCCCGTGAAGAGGCCCGACGAGCAGTACTTC. It yields the protein CASSPVKRPDEQYF.